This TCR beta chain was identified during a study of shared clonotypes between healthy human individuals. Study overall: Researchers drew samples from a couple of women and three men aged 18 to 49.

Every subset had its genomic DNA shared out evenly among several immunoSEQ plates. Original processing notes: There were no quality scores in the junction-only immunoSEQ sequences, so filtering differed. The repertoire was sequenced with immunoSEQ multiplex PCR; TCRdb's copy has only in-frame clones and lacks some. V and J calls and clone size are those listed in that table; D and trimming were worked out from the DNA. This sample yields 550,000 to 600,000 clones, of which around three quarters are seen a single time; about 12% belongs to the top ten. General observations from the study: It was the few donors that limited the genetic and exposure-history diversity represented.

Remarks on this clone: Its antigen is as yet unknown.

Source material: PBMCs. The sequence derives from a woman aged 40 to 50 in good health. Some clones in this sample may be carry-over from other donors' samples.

The CDR3 bases are TGTGCCAGCAGCTTTACCAGGGGTCAGGGGACCCAGTACTTC. The encoded protein is CASSFTRGQGTQYF. The J gene is TRBJ2-5, the V gene TRBV7-2, with a weak D call TRBD1 (6 bases). Germline values: CDR1 SGHTA, CDR2 FQGNSA. V dropped 3 bases and J dropped 7 bases, with 15 bases sitting between them. The CDR3 runs to 14 residues.